One and the same sample provided the 5 T cell receptor beta chains below, sequenced in a study of blood T cell repertoires in COVID-19 (dated by TCRdb to the early 2020s). The library was generated by the immunoSEQ multiplex PCR assay. TCRdb holds this immuneACCESS table with in-frame rearrangements only. Some clones are missing; in checked studies, unresolved V genes explain under half, and the rest has no known cause. Recorded for this sample are about 120,000 clones; 85% to 90% of them occurred a single time. Roughly 2.2% of the sample goes to the ten largest clones. Source material: peripheral blood. These receptors were obtained from a woman in her forties or fifties with acute or convalescent COVID-19.

The V gene is TRBV5-4, the J gene TRBJ2-2; 8 bases fit TRBD2. The CDR3 covers 15 residues. Germline CDR1 is SGHNT and CDR2 is YYREEE (reference sequence). V lost 4 bases, J lost 4 bases, and 6 bases stayed unmatched. The CDR3 region is CASSTGTRGTGELFF. DNA for the CDR3: TGTGCCAGCAGCACCGGGACTAGAGGCACCGGGGAGCTGTTTTTT.

This clone was counted between two and nine times. The genes are TRBV15 and TRBJ1-5; D not resolved. This CDR3 comprises 12 residues. Deletions cut 1 base from V and 4 bases from J, with 2 bases between. The V gene's germline CDR1 is LNHNV and CDR2 YYDKDF (reference sequence). The CDR3 region has the DNA TGTGCCACCAGCAGAGCAAATCAGCCCCAGCATTTT. Translating gives CATSRANQPQHF.

This clone has just one count. This chain connects TRBV18 to TRBJ2-4; TRBD1 is a possible D gene (5 bases). Per the germline V gene, CDR1 is KGHSH and CDR2 is LQKENI. The CDR3 runs 14 residues. V lost 4 bases and J 3 bases, leaving 10 bases between the germline ends. The CDR3 region is CASSQGQGKNIQYF. The CDR3 coding sequence is TGTGCCAGCTCACAGGGTCAGGGCAAAAACATTCAGTACTTC.

The V call is TRBV6-5, the J call TRBJ1-4; perhaps TRBD1 as D (6 bases). The CDR3 totals 13 residues. From germline, CDR1 is MNHEY and CDR2 SVGAGI. V was shortened by 4 bases and J by 7 bases, with 10 bases between the two germline ends. CDR3 in DNA: TGTGCCAGCAGTTCACAGGGTACTGAAAAACTGTTTTTT. This gives the protein CASSSQGTEKLFF.

The CDR3 DNA sequence: TGTGCCAGCAGCTGGCGTCCCCCGGGGGATCAGCCCCAGCATTTT. Its protein is CASSWRPPGDQPQHF. The chain uses TRBV7-9 and TRBJ1-5; possible D gene TRBD1, 5 bases. CDR3 size: 15 residues. Trimming took off 4 bases at V and 5 bases at J, with 15 bases between the two ends. From germline, CDR1 is SEHNR and CDR2 FQNEAQ (reference sequence). Supplemented by reference TRBV7-9 and TRBJ1-5, the full variable domain reads DTGVSQNPRHKITKRGQNVTFRCDPISEHNRLYWYRQTLGQGPEFLTYFQNEAQLEKSRLLSDRFSAERPKGSFSTLEIQRTEQGDSAMYLCASSWRPPGDQPQHFGDGTRLSIL.